This T cell receptor (beta chain) was retrieved from a study of T cell responses to AZD1222 COVID-19 vaccine (TCRdb year 2021). In the study overall: AZD1222 recipients with second doses at about 4 weeks or about 12 weeks were pooled, because spike-specific TCR depth and breadth did not differ between schedules. Trial participants were enrolled by age into subgroups of 18-55, 56-69 and 70-plus years, and 148, 28 and 57 TCR-sequenced participants, respectively, were included in these subgroups. A total of 230 or so trial participants underwent TCR sequencing, of whom 200 to 220 received two doses of AZD1222 and 26 received two doses of the MenACWY control vaccine. What the research found in general, with its limitations: A significant rise in spike-specific TCR breadth and depth was observed after two AZD1222 doses relative to day 0 and relative to MenACWY recipients. Reportedly, close to half of the unique spike-specific TCRs recognized epitopes lying outside the regions that are mutated in the B.1.351 and B.1.1.7 variants. The whole spike protein was spanned by vaccine-associated CD4 TCRs, and dominant responses were seen in regions 160-218 and 743-854. Because no day 14 peak-response samples were available, repertoires were characterized only after the peak T cell response. Conclusions about previously exposed vaccinees were limited because only a handful of AZD1222 recipients were SARS-CoV-2 seropositive at baseline. Most participants were white British and females outnumbered males, and the authors suggested that clonal diversity may have been underestimated. The 56-69-year group was small, and its depth increase did not reach significance, likely because of low power.

The sample's time point label, in plain terms: baseline before first vaccination. The vaccinee samples were drawn from two UK trials, COV001 and COV002, one of which was a single-blind randomized controlled phase 2/3 trial testing AZD1222 (ChAdOx1 nCoV-19) in healthy adults. For TCRbeta chain sequencing, PBMC samples were collected from trial participants at day 0 and at day 28 after the second dose. The CDR3 regions of human TCRbeta chains were analyzed by immunosequencing. The authors' pipeline ran thus. Repertoire TCRs were checked for matches against a reference library of SARS-CoV-2-specific TCRs that had been generated using the MIRA antigen-specificity platform. Breadth meant the fraction of unique TCRs that were SARS-CoV-2-associated, whereas depth meant the fraction of total T cells that were SARS-CoV-2-associated. Using the MIRA data, each spike-specific TCR was assigned both to the spike region to which the TCR was reactive and to a CD4 or CD8 class. Log10-transformed breadth and depth values were compared by one-way ANOVA with Sidak's multiple comparisons tests. The immuneACCESS repertoire file appears here via TCRdb, limited to in-frame rearrangements. These files lack a portion of the clones; in checked studies, under half of the deficit traces to unresolved V genes, and the cause of the others is not known. From that table come the V and J calls and clone size; the DNA was used to work out D and trimming. This sample holds about 130,000 clones; 87% were observed only once. The ten biggest clones cover roughly 1.5% of the sample.

Regarding this clone: The clone's antigen remains unknown. Per-nucleotide qualities are absent, and no much larger clonotype sits a single base away.

The CDR3 measures 13 amino acids from cysteine to phenylalanine. Only the CDR3 part of the read is kept: 39 bases, read in frame from the first base. Based on the germline V gene (reference sequence), the CDR1 and CDR2 sequences are LNHDA and SQIVND. V and J are truncated by 1 base and 9 bases respectively, leaving an intervening sequence of 12 bases. The clonotype originates from an adult in good health. Specimen: peripheral blood, collected on day 0 of AZD1222 vaccination. The receptor chain draws on TRBV19 and TRBJ2-5; 6 matching bases give a weak D call of TRBD2. For the CDR3, the sequence is CASSIGQPGAQYF. The nucleotide sequence is TGTGCCAGTAGTATAGGACAACCGGGGGCCCAGTACTTC.